This T cell receptor beta chain stems from a study of blood T cell repertoires in COVID-19. Per the original data handling: By means of reference gene primer amplification, nucleated cell counts were estimated. The data were produced by immunoSEQ multiplex PCR, yet TCRdb's version contains in-frame clones alone and is incomplete. Clone size and V and J calls were adopted from that table, with D and trimming inferred from the DNA. The table includes roughly 220,000 clones, roughly 88% detected once. The CDR3 runs 12 residues. CDR1 and CDR2 (germline): MNHNY, SVGAGI (reference sequence). V was pared by 2 bases and J by 8 bases, with 9 bases between.

The sequence came from a middle-aged woman who had recovered from COVID-19. The chain carries TRBV6-6 and TRBJ1-1; D is unresolved. The sequencing input was peripheral blood. The CDR3 bases are TGTGCCAGCAGTTACGCGACTTCAGAAGCTTTCTTT. Translation: CASSYATSEAFF.